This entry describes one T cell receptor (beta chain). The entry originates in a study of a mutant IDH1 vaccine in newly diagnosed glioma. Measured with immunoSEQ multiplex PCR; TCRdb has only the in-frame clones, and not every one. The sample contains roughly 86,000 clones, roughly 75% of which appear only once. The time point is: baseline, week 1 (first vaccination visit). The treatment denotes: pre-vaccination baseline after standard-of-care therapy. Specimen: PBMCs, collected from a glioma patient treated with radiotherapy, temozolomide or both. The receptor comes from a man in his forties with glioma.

The DNA of the CDR3 is TGTGCCAGCAGCTTAGGACAGGGGAGACGGTATCAGCCCCAGCATTTT. It specifies CASSLGQGRRYQPQHF. The rearrangement links TRBV7-2 to TRBJ1-5, with TRBD1 matching 8 bases. V gave up 1 base and J gave up 5 bases; unmatched junction bases: 7. The CDR3 is made up of 16 amino acids. Per the germline V gene, CDR1 is SGHTA and CDR2 is FQGNSA.